Below, 27 T cell receptor beta chains from the same sample are listed, as sequenced in a study of T cell repertoires in cytomegalovirus infection. No antigen has been assigned to these receptors. Via MiXCR, TCRdb re-called the reads, giving one row per CDR3 protein. The sample records approximately 770,000 distinct CDR3 sequences, roughly 29% being singletons. The starting material was cultured CD8+ T cells from PBMCs, obtained from culture after CMV antigen stimulation. Every receptor here comes from a human donor in good health (CMV status not recorded). Some clones in this sample may be carry-over from other donors' samples.

This clonotype appeared a single time. V usage is TRBV6-6 and J usage is TRBJ1-2, with TRBD1 matching over 7 bases. V dropped 2 bases and J dropped 5; count of bases not matched to a gene: 8. The germline CDR1 and CDR2 sequences are MNHNY and SVGAGI (reference sequence). This CDR3 is built from 15 residues. CDR3 residues: CASSYADRDPYGYTF. The CDR3 bases are TGTGCCAGCAGTTACGCCGACAGGGACCCATATGGCTACACCTTC.

J is TRBJ2-1 and V is TRBV4-2, with TRBD2 matching over 8 bases. This CDR3 contains 17 residues. In germline, CDR1 is LGHNA, CDR2 YNFKEQ. V lost 0 bases, J lost 10 bases, and 14 bases stayed unmatched. CDR3 nucleotide sequence: TGTGCCAGCAGCCAAGATAGGGCTAGCGGGTCGGTCGGGGAGCAGTTCTTC. Amino acid sequence: CASSQDRASGSVGEQFF.

Only a few counts were recorded for this clonotype. The chain links TRBV5-4 to TRBJ2-6, with a possible D match to TRBD2 (7 bases). This CDR3 is built from 19 residues. The germline V and J ends were trimmed by 1 base and 2 bases, with 19 bases remaining between them. Germline V gene lookup returns CDR1 SGHNT and CDR2 YYREEE (reference sequence). The CDR3, as DNA: TGTGCCAGCAGCTTGTTTGGGGAGGGGGAAGTAACTGGGGCCAACGTCCTGACTTTC. Protein product: CASSLFGEGEVTGANVLTF.

This clonotype has just a few counts. The V and J genes are TRBV19 and TRBJ1-6; D is unclear. This CDR3 comprises 12 residues. Germline CDR1 is LNHDA and CDR2 is SQIVND (reference sequence). Trimming removed 3 bases at V and 9 bases at J, with 6 bases between. The CDR3 is CASSIVGSPLHF. The CDR3 DNA follows: TGTGCCAGTAGTATCGTGGGTTCACCCCTCCACTTT. Full variable domain (rest looked up from reference TRBV19 and TRBJ1-6): DGGITQSPKYLFRKEGQNVTLSCEQNLNHDAMYWYRQDPGQGLRLIYYSQIVNDFQKGDIAEGYSVSREKKESFPLTVTSAQKNPTAFYLCASSIVGSPLHFGNGTRLTVT.

J is TRBJ1-1 and V is TRBV7-9; maybe TRBD1 (6 bases). Germline V gene lookup returns CDR1 SEHNR and CDR2 FQNEAQ (reference sequence). The ends were cut back, 1 base at V and 0 bases at J, with 12 bases in the middle. The CDR3 contains 16 residues. The CDR3 loop is CASSLGIWDMNTEAFF. CDR3 coding DNA: TGTGCCAGCAGCTTAGGGATTTGGGACATGAACACTGAAGCTTTCTTT.

The chain is built from TRBV7-6 and TRBJ1-5; TRBD1 might be the D (5 bases). Germline CDR1 SGHVS, CDR2 FNYEAQ. Trimming left V 2 bases short and J 9 bases short, with 17 bases between. The CDR3 runs 15 residues. CDR3: CASSLKAGPKWPQHF. In nucleotides, the CDR3 is TGTGCCAGCAGCTTAAAGGCAGGGCCGAAATGGCCCCAGCATTTT.

V gene TRBV7-3 combines with J gene TRBJ2-3, with a possible D match to TRBD2 (6 bases). Germline V lookup: CDR1 SGHTA, CDR2 FQGTGA. The length of the CDR3 is 15 residues. V dropped 1 base and J dropped 2 bases, with 10 bases sitting between them. Here the CDR3 reads CASSLSGTHTDTQYF. The CDR3 nucleotides read TGTGCCAGCAGCTTAAGTGGGACTCACACAGATACGCAGTATTTT.

This clonotype has only a few counts. The chain links TRBV4-1 to TRBJ2-2; TRBD2 matches at 8 bases. With V trimmed by 4 bases and J by 6 bases, 10 bases remained unmatched. The CDR3 length is 16 residues. Germline assignment: CDR1 MGHRA and CDR2 YSYEKL. The CDR3 sequence: CASSRVTGGLPGELFF. CDR3 sequence (DNA): TGCGCCAGCAGCCGCGTAACGGGGGGGCTCCCCGGGGAGCTGTTTTTT.

V gene TRBV10-3 combines with J gene TRBJ1-2, with D uncertain. Trimming removed 8 bases from V and 8 bases from J, with 12 bases in between. This CDR3 region has 11 residues. CDR1 ENHRY and CDR2 SYGVKD come from the germline V gene. CDR3 amino acids: CAIQDSAGYTF. Here the CDR3 DNA reads TGTGCCATCCAGGACTCTGCGGGCTACACCTTC.

This clonotype came up once. The chain recombines TRBV27 with TRBJ1-2; D is undetermined. From germline, CDR1 is MNHEY and CDR2 SMNVEV (reference sequence). V lost 0 bases and J 4 bases, leaving 9 bases between the germline ends. This CDR3 has 14 amino acids. DNA for the CDR3: TGTGCCAGCAGTTTATCCGGGTTAGCCTATGGCTACACCTTC. Translated, it gives CASSLSGLAYGYTF.

The CDR3 DNA reads TGTGCCACCAGCAGAGATCCGAGCGGGGGAGGCAATGAGCAGTTCTTC. Its translation is CATSRDPSGGGNEQFF. V gene TRBV15 combines with J gene TRBJ2-1; 8 bases are a match to TRBD2. The V segment lost 0 bases and the J segment 6 bases; nucleotides outside the gene matches: 7. Germline-derived CDR1 and CDR2 are LNHNV and YYDKDF (reference sequence). The CDR3 runs 16 residues.

This clonotype was counted between two and nine times. The chain combines TRBV7-9 with TRBJ2-5, with D unclear. Trimming removed 5 bases from V and 0 bases from J, with 13 bases in between. Looked up from germline, CDR1 is SEHNR and CDR2 is FQNEAQ (reference sequence). The CDR3 sequence is 15 residues long. CDR3 nucleotide sequence: TGTGCCAGCAGCCTCTCCTATGGGGACCAAGAGACCCAGTACTTC. This codes for CASSLSYGDQETQYF.

This sequence joins TRBV27 and TRBJ1-5; no clear D. This CDR3 has 15 amino acids. Trimming removed 5 bases from V and 6 bases from J, with 17 bases in between. The germline CDR1 and CDR2 sequences are MNHEY and SMNVEV (reference sequence). As DNA, the CDR3 is TGTGCCAGCAGTCCCCTCGGGGTGTCGGCTCAGCCCCAGCATTTT. It encodes CASSPLGVSAQPQHF.

This chain joins TRBV9 and TRBJ2-5; TRBD1 matches 7 bases. Losses at the gene ends were 4 bases for V and 0 bases for J; bases not matched to a gene: 6. The V gene's germline CDR1 is SGDLS and CDR2 YYNGEE. This CDR3 has 15 residues. The CDR3 DNA reads as TGTGCCAGCAGCCCCCGGGACAGCCACCAAGAGACCCAGTACTTC. As protein: CASSPRDSHQETQYF.

As to this clonotype: The limits of the CDR3 on the DNA are not certain, so only TCRdb's listed CDR3 is given. J is TRBJ2-1 and V is TRBV7-5; the table gives TRBD1 as D, unverified against the DNA. TRBV7-5 is given as a pseudogene. The CDR3 is 18 amino acids in total, end residues counted. This CDR3 reads CISVPEAYGGSSYNEQFF.

This sequence joins TRBV2 and TRBJ2-2, with 14 bases lining up with TRBD2. This CDR3 is built from 16 residues. Germline trimming cut 6 bases from V and 8 bases from J; bases unmatched to any gene: 8. Germline-derived CDR1 and CDR2 are SNHLY and FYNNEI. CDR3: CASSEGLAGEGGELFF. CDR3 DNA: TGTGCCAGCAGCGAGGGACTAGCGGGGGAAGGTGGGGAGCTGTTTTTT.

Only a few counts were recorded for this clonotype. The chain uses TRBV20-1 and TRBJ2-2; D is uncertain. The CDR3 consists of 16 residues. V was pared by 3 bases and J by 0 bases, with 14 bases between. Germline CDR1 is DFQATT and CDR2 is SNEGSKA (reference sequence). The CDR3 region is CSAREGILANTGELFF. CDR3 nucleotides: TGCAGTGCTAGGGAAGGGATACTGGCGAACACCGGGGAGCTGTTTTTT.

The table lists this clonotype with a few counts. The chain links TRBV27 to TRBJ1-4, with 8 nucleotides matching TRBD1. The trim removed 5 bases at V and 8 bases at J, leaving 10 bases unmatched. The length of the CDR3 is 15 residues. Looked up from germline, CDR1 is MNHEY and CDR2 is SMNVEV (reference sequence). The CDR3, as DNA: TGTGCCAGCAGTCGCAGGGGGCGGGGTGGAGAAAAACTGTTTTTT. Translated: CASSRRGRGGEKLFF.

A few counts support this clonotype. The chain uses TRBV10-3 and TRBJ2-3; D might be TRBD1 (6 bases). The CDR3 has 15 amino acids. The germline V and J ends were trimmed by 4 bases and 0 bases, with 11 bases remaining between them. Germline assignment: CDR1 ENHRY and CDR2 SYGVKD. CDR3 nucleotide sequence: TGTGCCATCAGTGCGCAGGGGTCTAGCACAGATACGCAGTATTTT. It yields the protein CAISAQGSSTDTQYF.

The V and J genes are TRBV24-1 and TRBJ1-2, with TRBD1 as a possible D gene (5 bases). The germline CDR1 and CDR2 sequences are KGHDR and SFDVKD. Trimming removed 5 bases from V and 4 bases from J, with 7 bases in between. The CDR3 totals 12 residues. CDR3 sequence: CATSGDGYGYTF. The DNA for the CDR3 is TGTGCCACCAGTGGGGACGGCTATGGCTACACCTTC.

The rearrangement links TRBV19 to TRBJ1-5; D is possibly TRBD1 (6 bases). Deletions cut 6 bases from V and 2 bases from J, with 17 bases between. Looked up from germline, CDR1 is LNHDA and CDR2 is SQIVND (reference sequence). The CDR3 runs to 16 residues. The CDR3 loop is CASSNLMDSRNQPQHF. The CDR3 coding sequence is TGTGCCAGTAGCAACCTGATGGACAGCCGCAATCAGCCCCAGCATTTT.

This chain uses TRBV27 with TRBJ1-4, with D tentatively TRBD1 (5 bases). CDR1 is MNHEY and CDR2 is SMNVEV in the germline V gene (reference sequence). Trimming took off 8 bases at V and 10 bases at J, with 11 bases between the two ends. The CDR3 is 11 amino acids. The CDR3 sequence: CASGVGGKLFF. The CDR3 DNA sequence: TGTGCCAGCGGGGTTGGGGGAAAACTGTTTTTT.

J is TRBJ1-1 and V is TRBV20-1; D is undetermined. CDR1 is DFQATT and CDR2 is SNEGSKA in the germline V gene (reference sequence). The CDR3 covers 14 residues. Trimming left V 0 bases short and J 4 bases short, with 12 bases between. The CDR3 reads CSARDPGGPTEAFF. CDR3 DNA sequence: TGCAGTGCTAGAGATCCGGGAGGGCCCACTGAAGCTTTCTTT.

The genes are TRBV19 and TRBJ2-1, with TRBD2 matching 7 bases. V lost 7 bases and J lost 2; bases outside the gene matches: 5. Germline V gene sequence: CDR1 LNHDA, CDR2 SQIVND (reference sequence). There are 14 residues in the CDR3. The CDR3 loop is CASTRRGAYNEQFF. The CDR3 DNA reads TGTGCCAGTACTCGACGGGGGGCCTACAATGAGCAGTTCTTC.

The chain uses TRBV10-3 and TRBJ2-5; D gene unclear. This CDR3 is 14 amino acids long. CDR1 and CDR2 from the germline V gene are ENHRY and SYGVKD. V lost 3 bases, J lost 1 base, and 9 bases lay in between. The CDR3 is CAISDRQAQETQYF. The CDR3, as DNA: TGTGCCATCAGTGATCGACAAGCCCAAGAGACCCAGTACTTC.

This clonotype was found a few times. The chain links TRBV28 to TRBJ1-5; 9 bases are a match to TRBD1. With 3 bases clipped from V and 9 bases from J, the junction kept 9 bases outside the gene matches. Germline V CDR1 and CDR2: MDHEN, SYDVKM. The CDR3 loop spans 15 amino acids. The CDR3 sequence is CASSFGQGTPGPQHF. The CDR3 nucleotides are TGTGCCAGCAGTTTCGGACAGGGGACCCCCGGGCCCCAGCATTTT.

Ten or more counts support this clonotype. The chain employs TRBV7-6 and TRBJ2-5; D remains unclear. The germline V gene has CDR1 SGHVS and CDR2 FNYEAQ. The CDR3 runs 17 residues. Trimming took 1 base from V and 3 from J, leaving 18 bases between them. CDR3 protein: CASSLESVLSVKETQYF. The CDR3 region has the DNA TGTGCCAGCAGCTTAGAATCGGTTTTGTCAGTAAAAGAGACCCAGTACTTC. Full variable domain (missing parts from reference TRBV7-6 and TRBJ2-5): GAGVSQSPRYKVTKRGQDVALRCDPISGHVSLYWYRQALGQGPEFLTYFNYEAQQDKSGLPNDRFSAERPEGSISTLTIQRTEQRDSAMYRCASSLESVLSVKETQYFGPGTRLLVL.